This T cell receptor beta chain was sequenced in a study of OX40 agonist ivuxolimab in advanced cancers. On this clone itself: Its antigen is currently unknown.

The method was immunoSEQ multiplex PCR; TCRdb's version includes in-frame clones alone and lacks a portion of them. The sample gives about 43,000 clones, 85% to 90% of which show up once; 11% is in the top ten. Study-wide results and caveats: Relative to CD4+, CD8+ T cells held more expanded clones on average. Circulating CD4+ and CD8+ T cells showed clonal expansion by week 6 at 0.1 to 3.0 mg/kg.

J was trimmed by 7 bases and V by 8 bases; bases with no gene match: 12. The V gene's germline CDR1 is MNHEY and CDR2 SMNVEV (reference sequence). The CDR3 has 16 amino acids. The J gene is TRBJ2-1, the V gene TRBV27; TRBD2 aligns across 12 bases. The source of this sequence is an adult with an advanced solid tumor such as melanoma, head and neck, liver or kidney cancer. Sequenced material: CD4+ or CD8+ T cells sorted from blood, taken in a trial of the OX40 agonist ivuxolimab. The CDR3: CASAVNLAGGWNEQFF. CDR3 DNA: TGTGCCAGCGCCGTTAATCTAGCGGGAGGGTGGAATGAGCAGTTCTTC.